Detailed here is one T cell receptor (beta chain). This sample was included in a study of blood T cell repertoires in COVID-19. The CDR3 runs to 16 residues. The V end was cut by 4 bases, the J end by 8 bases, with 22 bases between. CDR1 and CDR2 from the germline V gene are MNHEY and SVGAGI. The authors' processing: Nucleated cell number was recorded as an estimate derived from reference gene primer amplification. Using immunoSEQ multiplex PCR, the repertoire was profiled, and TCRdb retains in-frame clones only, with some absent. V and J calls and clone size are as listed in that table; D and trimming were resolved from the DNA. The data hold 80,000 or so clones, with 81% observed a single time.

What was sequenced was peripheral blood. The TCR sequence derives from an older man with acute or convalescent COVID-19. The chain uses TRBV6-5 and TRBJ2-3; a weak D match, TRBD1 (6 bases). CDR3 in DNA: TGTGCCAGCAGTTCCCCTTCAGATGCACAGGGTGCTACGCAGTATTTT. It is translated as CASSSPSDAQGATQYF.